The entry that follows covers one TCR beta chain sequence. Trimming pared 7 bases from V and 4 bases from J, leaving 20 bases between. Looked up from germline, CDR1 is MDHEN and CDR2 is SYDVKM. This CDR3 contains 15 residues. Method: immunoSEQ multiplex PCR; TCRdb's copy keeps in-frame clones and lacks some. The table lists about 680,000 clones, around 73% of them singletons. The data were obtained in a study of shared clonotypes between healthy human individuals. The V and J genes are TRBV28 and TRBJ2-7, with a weak D call TRBD2 (6 bases). Sequencing used memory CD4+ T cells sorted from blood. Documented subset: CD45RA-negative fraction. The source of this sequence is a woman aged 25 to 39 in good health. DNA of the CDR3: TGTGCCAGCACCAGTCGCGGGGTAGGAAAGTACGAGCAGTACTTC. This gives the protein CASTSRGVGKYEQYF. Full variable domain (outside the CDR3, taken from reference TRBV28 and TRBJ2-7): DVKVTQSSRYLVKRTGEKVFLECVQDMDHENMFWYRQDPGLGLRLIYFSYDVKMKEKGDIPEGYSVSREKKERFSLILESASTNQTSMYLCASTSRGVGKYEQYFGPGTRLTVT.